The 29 T cell receptor beta chains given below trace back to one sample, sequenced in a study of T cell responses to AZD1222 COVID-19 vaccine. Clones were sequenced by immunoSEQ multiplex PCR, and TCRdb holds only the in-frame ones, with some missing. The sample records some 120,000 clones, approximately 88% being singletons. The sequencing used peripheral blood, collected on day 0 of AZD1222 vaccination. These receptors were taken from an adult in good health.

The rearrangement uses TRBV25-1 and TRBJ2-3; 7 bases line up with TRBD1. Germline CDR1 reads MGHDK; CDR2 reads SYGVNS. With V trimmed by 2 bases and J by 2 bases, 7 bases remained unmatched. CDR3 length equals 16 residues. In DNA form, the CDR3 reads TGTGCCAGCAGTGAAGTGAGGGGGCTCCTCACAGATACGCAGTATTTT. Encoded protein: CASSEVRGLLTDTQYF.

This clone occurred once. The J gene is TRBJ2-3, the V gene TRBV10-3; weak D call: TRBD2 (5 bases). CDR1 is ENHRY, CDR2 SYGVKD, per germline. V dropped 8 bases and J dropped 1 base, with 13 bases sitting between them. The CDR3 runs to 14 residues. In DNA form, the CDR3 reads TGTGCCATCGGCCAAGCGGACGGCACAGATACGCAGTATTTT. It codes for CAIGQADGTDTQYF.

This rearrangement joins TRBV2 to TRBJ2-7; 7 nucleotides line up with TRBD1. Germline-derived CDR1 and CDR2 are SNHLY and FYNNEI. V shed 1 base, J shed 2 bases, and the junction held 5 bases outside the gene matches. The CDR3 loop spans 15 amino acids. The DNA of the CDR3 is TGTGCCAGCAGTGAAGTGAGACAGGGCCCCTACGAGCAGTACTTC. It translates to CASSEVRQGPYEQYF.

This sequence joins TRBV19 and TRBJ1-5; D is undetermined. From germline, CDR1 is LNHDA and CDR2 SQIVND (reference sequence). Trimming stripped 2 bases from V and 1 base from J, with 6 bases between. The CDR3 is made up of 14 amino acids. This CDR3 is CASSIPISNQPQHF. CDR3 nucleotides: TGTGCCAGTAGTATACCCATAAGCAATCAGCCCCAGCATTTT.

The V call is TRBV4-3, the J call TRBJ1-1; D remains ambiguous. V dropped 0 bases and J dropped 1 base, with 12 bases sitting between them. The CDR3 consists of 16 residues. Germline V gives CDR1 LGHNA, CDR2 YSLEER. CDR3 DNA: TGCGCCAGCAGCCAAGATCTTGGCCTGAGGAACACTGAAGCTTTCTTT. Its translation is CASSQDLGLRNTEAFF.

The chain couples TRBV2 to TRBJ2-1; TRBD2 agrees at 14 bases. Per the germline V gene, CDR1 is SNHLY and CDR2 is FYNNEI. This CDR3 has 15 residues. Unmatched junction bases numbered 4, after V lost 4 bases and J lost 8 bases. CDR3 coding DNA: TGTGCCAGCAGTGGTATGGGACTAGCGGGAGATGAGCAGTTCTTC. Residues: CASSGMGLAGDEQFF. The full variable domain, completed using reference TRBV2 and TRBJ2-1, is EPEVTQTPSHQVTQMGQEVILRCVPISNHLYFYWYRQILGQKVEFLVSFYNNEISEKSEIFDDQFSVERPDGSNFTLKIRSTKLEDSAMYFCASSGMGLAGDEQFFGPGTRLTVL.

Comment on this clone: Its ends do not fully match the called genes, so a read error is possible. The V call is TRBV7-2, the J call TRBJ2-7; 8 nucleotides agree with TRBD2. The V gene's germline CDR1 is SGHTA and CDR2 FQGNSA. The CDR3 is 12 residues long. CDR3 DNA: TGTGCCAGCAGTTACATTGGCGGGGGGTTCCACTTC. It is translated as CASSYIGGGFHF.

The chain employs TRBV19 and TRBJ2-1; TRBD2 matches 14 bases. The CDR3 covers 15 residues. The germline V gene encodes CDR1 LNHDA and CDR2 SQIVND (reference sequence). V lost 6 bases to trimming and J lost 5 bases; unmatched junction nucleotides: 3. The CDR3 DNA follows: TGTGCCAGTAGGACTAGCGGGGGGGCGCACAATGAGCAGTTCTTC. Encoded protein: CASRTSGGAHNEQFF. Together with reference TRBV19 and TRBJ2-1, the CDR3 gives the full variable domain: DGGITQSPKYLFRKEGQNVTLSCEQNLNHDAMYWYRQDPGQGLRLIYYSQIVNDFQKGDIAEGYSVSREKKESFPLTVTSAQKNPTAFYLCASRTSGGAHNEQFFGPGTRLTVL.

The rearrangement joins TRBV19 to TRBJ1-5; no firm D call. Germline V lookup: CDR1 LNHDA, CDR2 SQIVND (reference sequence). The CDR3 totals 15 residues. Trimming removed 10 bases at V and 3 bases at J, with 19 bases between. CDR3 DNA sequence: TGTGCCACCGCTGCTGTAGGGAGAGACAATCAGCCCCAGCATTTT. It is translated as CATAAVGRDNQPQHF.

The chain couples TRBV7-9 to TRBJ1-5; 8 nucleotides match TRBD1. With 6 bases clipped from V and 5 bases from J, the junction kept 6 bases outside the gene matches. CDR1 SEHNR and CDR2 FQNEAQ come from the germline V gene (reference sequence). The CDR3 sequence is 14 residues long. The CDR3 loop reads CASSRTGTDQPQHF. CDR3 DNA sequence: TGTGCCAGCAGTCGGACAGGGACGGATCAGCCCCAGCATTTT.

A single count supports this clone. The chain links TRBV19 to TRBJ1-1, with 8 bases matching TRBD1. Germline CDR1 reads LNHDA; CDR2 reads SQIVND (reference sequence). V lost 7 bases and J lost 5; bases outside the gene matches: 6. This CDR3 comprises 13 residues. The CDR3 nucleotides are TGTGCCAGTATAGACAGGGGAAAAACTGAAGCTTTCTTT. Translating gives CASIDRGKTEAFF.

The chain joins TRBV28 to TRBJ2-3; D possibly matches TRBD1 or TRBD2 (5 bases each). This CDR3 region has 17 residues. Trimming took 5 bases from V and 2 from J, leaving 20 bases between them. CDR1 and CDR2 (germline): MDHEN, SYDVKM. CDR3 protein: CASSPPLGGPDTDTQYF. In DNA form, the CDR3 reads TGTGCCAGCAGTCCACCCCTTGGGGGACCCGACACAGATACGCAGTATTTT. The full variable domain, in which reference TRBV28 and TRBJ2-3 provide the parts outside the CDR3, is DVKVTQSSRYLVKRTGEKVFLECVQDMDHENMFWYRQDPGLGLRLIYFSYDVKMKEKGDIPEGYSVSREKKERFSLILESASTNQTSMYLCASSPPLGGPDTDTQYFGPGTRLTVL.

The chain employs TRBV10-3 and TRBJ2-2; 11 bases map to TRBD2. Germline CDR1 and CDR2: ENHRY and SYGVKD. V gave up 2 bases and J gave up 1 base; unmatched junction bases: 0. The CDR3 spans 16 residues. In DNA, the CDR3 is TGTGCCATCAGTGAGACTAGCGGGGGGAACACCGGGGAGCTGTTTTTT. Its protein product is CAISETSGGNTGELFF.

This clone has just one count. The V gene is TRBV9, the J gene TRBJ1-2, with 11 bases identical to TRBD1. V dropped 4 bases and J dropped 7; count of bases not matched to a gene: 6. From germline, CDR1 is SGDLS and CDR2 YYNGEE. This CDR3 region has 14 residues. CDR3 in DNA: TGTGCCAGCAGCCTTGGACAGGGGGCTTCTGGCTACACCTTC. Its protein product is CASSLGQGASGYTF.

The chain is built from TRBV6-5 and TRBJ1-3; D is unclear. This CDR3 is 14 amino acids long. V dropped 4 bases and J dropped 4 bases, with 11 bases sitting between them. CDR1 and CDR2 (germline): MNHEY, SVGAGI. Written as DNA, the CDR3 is TGTGCCAGCAGTTTGGGTCTACAGGGAAACACCATATATTTT. It yields the protein CASSLGLQGNTIYF.

The chain couples TRBV19 to TRBJ2-1; tentatively, D is TRBD1 (7 bases). CDR1 is LNHDA and CDR2 is SQIVND in the germline V gene (reference sequence). Trimming took 10 bases from V and 6 from J, leaving 22 bases between them. The CDR3 has 15 amino acids. The CDR3 nucleotides are TGTGCCACCAGTCTGGGCGGGACAGCACTCAATGAGCAGTTCTTC. Translation gives CATSLGGTALNEQFF.

This clone was seen only a few times. As DNA, the CDR3 is TGTGCCACCAGTGATCCGGGAAGGGTAACAGATACGCAGTATTTT. The encoded protein is CATSDPGRVTDTQYF. V and J are TRBV24-1 and TRBJ2-3; a possible D gene is TRBD2 (5 bases). This CDR3 has 15 residues. V lost 3 bases and J lost 3, with 12 bases in between. The V gene's germline CDR1 is KGHDR and CDR2 SFDVKD.

V and J are TRBV5-6 and TRBJ1-1; D unclear. The CDR3 is 13 amino acids. The V and J ends lost 4 bases and 1 base respectively, with 8 bases between them. Per germline, CDR1 SGHDT and CDR2 YYEEEE. The CDR3 nucleotides are TGTGCCAGCAGCAAGGCTCCGAACACTGAAGCTTTCTTT. Translating gives CASSKAPNTEAFF.

The chain employs TRBV6-6 and TRBJ1-1, with TRBD1 matching over 7 bases. This CDR3 comprises 13 residues. Per the germline V gene, CDR1 is MNHNY and CDR2 is SVGAGI (reference sequence). The J segment lost 11 bases and the V segment lost 5 bases, leaving 11 bases of the junction unmatched. In DNA, the CDR3 is TGTGCCAGCAGTACCACAGGGGTAGTTTTGGCTTTCTTT. It specifies CASSTTGVVLAFF.

This clone was found once. The V and J genes are TRBV5-6 and TRBJ2-1; D unresolved. Trimming left V 4 bases short and J 0 bases short, with 11 bases between. CDR3 length: 15 amino acids. Germline CDR1 and CDR2: SGHDT and YYEEEE. CDR3 sequence reads: CASSPAASSYNEQFF. The CDR3 DNA sequence: TGTGCCAGCAGCCCGGCAGCGAGCTCCTACAATGAGCAGTTCTTC. The whole variable domain, filled in from reference TRBV5-6 and TRBJ2-1, reads DAGVTQSPTHLIKTRGQQVTLRCSPKSGHDTVSWYQQALGQGPQFIFQYYEEEERQRGNFPDRFSGHQFPNYSSELNVNALLLGDSALYLCASSPAASSYNEQFFGPGTRLTVL.

This clone was counted a single time. The chain is built from TRBV19 and TRBJ1-6; D may be TRBD1 (5 bases). Germline-derived CDR1 and CDR2 are LNHDA and SQIVND (reference sequence). There are 18 residues in the CDR3. The ends were cut back, 3 bases at V and 6 bases at J, with 21 bases in the middle. The CDR3 sequence: CASSISSFGQGFNSPLHF. The CDR3, as DNA: TGTGCCAGTAGTATCTCATCTTTCGGCCAGGGATTTAATTCACCCCTCCACTTT. Complete variable domain (other parts from reference TRBV19 and TRBJ1-6): DGGITQSPKYLFRKEGQNVTLSCEQNLNHDAMYWYRQDPGQGLRLIYYSQIVNDFQKGDIAEGYSVSREKKESFPLTVTSAQKNPTAFYLCASSISSFGQGFNSPLHFGNGTRLTVT.

The chain is built from TRBV28 and TRBJ1-4; D is perhaps TRBD1 (5 bases). The CDR3 is 15 residues long. The V end lost 2 bases, the J end lost 4 bases, and 11 bases lay between the germline ends. Germline CDR1 MDHEN, CDR2 SYDVKM. CDR3 sequence: CASSLGGEINEKLFF. The DNA of the CDR3 is TGTGCCAGCAGTTTAGGGGGGGAGATTAATGAAAAACTGTTTTTT.

The rearrangement joins TRBV9 to TRBJ2-7; tentatively, D is TRBD1 (5 bases). The CDR3 covers 12 residues. Germline CDR1 and CDR2: SGDLS and YYNGEE. V lost 0 bases, J lost 6 bases, and 7 bases lay in between. CDR3: CASSVEGIEQYF. CDR3 bases: TGTGCCAGCAGCGTAGAGGGGATCGAGCAGTACTTC.

The chain couples TRBV3-1 (or the pseudogene TRBV3-2) to TRBJ1-4, with D hard to call. This CDR3 spans 15 amino acids. Germline CDR1 is LGHDT and CDR2 is YNNKEL (reference sequence). V shed 2 bases and J shed 3 bases, with 10 bases lying between them. The CDR3 DNA is TGTGCCAGCAGCCAACTGGCGGTCTCTAATGAAAAACTGTTTTTT. This encodes CASSQLAVSNEKLFF.

V usage is TRBV15 and J usage is TRBJ2-7, with D perhaps matching TRBD1 (5 bases). Germline V gives CDR1 LNHNV, CDR2 YYDKDF (reference sequence). V gave up 0 bases and J gave up 2 bases, with 11 bases separating them. The CDR3 contains 15 residues. CDR3 sequence (DNA): TGTGCCACCAGCAGAGATCCAGGGAAGGCCTACGAGCAGTACTTC. It encodes CATSRDPGKAYEQYF.

The chain links TRBV19 to TRBJ1-2; unclear D gene. From germline, CDR1 is LNHDA and CDR2 SQIVND (reference sequence). The CDR3 length is 13 residues. Between the trimmed V and J ends, which lost 3 bases and 2 bases, there was a span of 7 bases. CDR3 loop: CASSMEPNYGYTF. For the CDR3, the DNA is TGTGCCAGTAGTATGGAACCGAACTATGGCTACACCTTC. The full variable domain, in which reference TRBV19 and TRBJ1-2 provide the parts outside the CDR3, is DGGITQSPKYLFRKEGQNVTLSCEQNLNHDAMYWYRQDPGQGLRLIYYSQIVNDFQKGDIAEGYSVSREKKESFPLTVTSAQKNPTAFYLCASSMEPNYGYTFGSGTRLTVV.

In this sample, this clone turned up once. The rearrangement uses TRBV3-1 (or the pseudogene TRBV3-2) and TRBJ1-2, with TRBD1 as a possible D gene (5 bases). The V gene's germline CDR1 is LGHDT and CDR2 YNNKEL (reference sequence). This CDR3 region has 13 residues. V gave up 4 bases and J gave up 4 bases, with 10 bases separating them. The CDR3 DNA sequence: TGTGCCAGCAGCCGGGACGGAGGCTATGGCTACACCTTC. Protein product: CASSRDGGYGYTF.

V is TRBV19 and J is TRBJ1-2; D not resolved. The CDR3 runs to 13 residues. Germline V CDR1 and CDR2: LNHDA, SQIVND (reference sequence). V gave up 4 bases and J gave up 4 bases, with 10 bases separating them. DNA of the CDR3: TGTGCCAGTAGTAGATGGGCTTCCTATGGCTACACCTTC. It encodes CASSRWASYGYTF.

The chain links TRBV9 to TRBJ2-7; the D is unclear. Germline V gene sequence: CDR1 SGDLS, CDR2 YYNGEE. The length of the CDR3 is 14 residues. The V and J ends lost 3 bases and 5 bases respectively, with 15 bases between them. CDR3 in DNA: TGTGCCAGCAGCGCCGGCGTGGGCTTACACGAGCAGTACTTC. Translation: CASSAGVGLHEQYF.